There are a few counts of the clone carrying this TCR beta chain. Other DNA sequences in this specimen translate into the identical CDR3. Every subset's genomic DNA went evenly onto several immunoSEQ plates. Repertoires were generated with immunoSEQ multiplex PCR, while TCRdb's copy carries only in-frame clones and drops some. The sample lists a few million clones, under 95% occurring once. This entry comes from a study of shared clonotypes between healthy human individuals. The V end lost 4 bases, the J end lost 1 base, and 8 bases lay between the germline ends. Germline loops: CDR1 SGHRS, CDR2 YFSETQ. The CDR3 has 13 amino acids.

This receptor was obtained from a man aged 18 to 30 in good health. Some clones in this sample may be carry-over from other donors' samples. Input material: naive CD4+ T cells from PBMCs. Subset noted: CD45RA+ positively selected. The J gene is TRBJ1-1, the V gene TRBV5-1, with D tentatively TRBD1 (5 bases). The CDR3 loop is CASSVTGNTEAFF. Written as DNA, the CDR3 is TGCGCCAGCAGCGTCACAGGGAACACTGAAGCTTTCTTT.